In this sample, the clone carrying this TCR beta chain turned up many times. As yet, its antigen is unknown. Germline-derived CDR1 and CDR2 are SGHTA and FQGNSA. The germline V and J ends were trimmed by 3 bases and 7 bases, with 12 bases remaining between them. The CDR3 runs 14 residues. The data are from a study of T cells in Graves' hyperthyroidism and ophthalmopathy. Overall study results and limits: From stable hyperthyroidism, ophthalmopathy was set apart by a 13 V-J model.

Amplification targeted TCR beta CDR3 regions from RNA transcripts. Using the HTBI primer set, a first-round RT-PCR was run on the TCR CDR3. TCRdb re-derived calls from the multiplex PCR reads in MiXCR, one entry per CDR3 protein. This sample has about 530,000 distinct CDR3 sequences; 15% to 20% occur once, and the top ten carry approximately 15%. Fresh peripheral blood, roughly 9.8 ml of it, supplied the PBMCs. The source is a woman aged 18-30 years with Graves' ophthalmopathy. V gene TRBV7-2 combines with J gene TRBJ2-2, with D possibly called TRBD1 or TRBD2 (5 bases each). Sequenced material: blood. The CDR3 DNA reads TGTGCCAGCAGCTTGGAGTTGGGGGTCGGGGAGCTGTTTTTT. The encoded protein is CASSLELGVGELFF.